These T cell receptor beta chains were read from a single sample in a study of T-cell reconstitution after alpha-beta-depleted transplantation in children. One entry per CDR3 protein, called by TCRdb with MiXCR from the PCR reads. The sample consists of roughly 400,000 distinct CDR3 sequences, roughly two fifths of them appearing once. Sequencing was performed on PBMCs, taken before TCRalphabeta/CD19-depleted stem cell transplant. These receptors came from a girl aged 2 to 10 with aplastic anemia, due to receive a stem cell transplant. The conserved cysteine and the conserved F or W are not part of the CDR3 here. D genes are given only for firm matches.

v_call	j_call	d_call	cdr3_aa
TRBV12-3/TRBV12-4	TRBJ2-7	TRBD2	ASSLTAGAAYEQY
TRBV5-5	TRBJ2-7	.	ASSPRGVTGYEQY
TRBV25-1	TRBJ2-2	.	ASSDLRAGELF
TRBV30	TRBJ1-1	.	AWSVNLEMNTEAF
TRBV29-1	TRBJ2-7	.	SVEDRRQGSYEQY
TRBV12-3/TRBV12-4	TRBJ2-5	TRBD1	ASTPDRGPQETQY
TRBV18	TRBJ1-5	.	ASSPLGESNQPQH
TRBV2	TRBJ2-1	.	ASNIPAVNNEQF
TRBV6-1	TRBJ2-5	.	ASSADLNRETQY
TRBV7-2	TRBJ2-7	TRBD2	ASSLAGGGLTWGEQY
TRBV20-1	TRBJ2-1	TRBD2	SADDPGLAGGSSYNEQF
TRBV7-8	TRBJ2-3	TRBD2	ASSLELAGGRNTQY
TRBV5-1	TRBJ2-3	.	ASSRGASTDTQY
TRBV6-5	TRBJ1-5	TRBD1	ASRQTGGNQPQH
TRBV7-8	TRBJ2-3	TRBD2	ASSASLAGGRDTQY
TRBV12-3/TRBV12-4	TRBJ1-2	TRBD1	ASSFGGTGDGYT
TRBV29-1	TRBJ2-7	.	SVEGTGHPYEQY
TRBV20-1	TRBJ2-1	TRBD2	SARSRLAGGGSYNEQF
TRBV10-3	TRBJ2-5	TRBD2	AITASGGAQETQY
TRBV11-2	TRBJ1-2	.	ASSEVAGKNPYGYT
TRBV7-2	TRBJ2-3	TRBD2	ASSLQGGQRGSGDTQY
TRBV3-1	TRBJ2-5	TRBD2	ASSLGLAGKGTQY
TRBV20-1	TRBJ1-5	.	SASSPQAPQH
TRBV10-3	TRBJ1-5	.	AISETFPYSNQPQH
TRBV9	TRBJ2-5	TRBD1	ASSASGTGEETQY
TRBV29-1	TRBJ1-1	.	SVVQPLNTEAF
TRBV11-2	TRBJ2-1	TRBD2	ASSLEAGVYEQF
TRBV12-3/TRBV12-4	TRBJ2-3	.	ASSLTGAGDTQY
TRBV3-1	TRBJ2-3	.	ASSQEAGSTDTQY
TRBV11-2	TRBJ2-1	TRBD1	ASSGQGDNEQF
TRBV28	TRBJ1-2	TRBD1	ASSPSDRGYGYT
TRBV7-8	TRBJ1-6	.	ASSLLPGPTLLH